Below, one T cell receptor beta chain is given with its context. Ten or more counts support this clonotype. There is no known antigen for this receptor. No base quality information exists; no much larger clone differs at one position. The data belong to a study of prognosis after radiotherapy for stage I lung cancer (dated by TCRdb to the early 2020s). For the wider study: Approximately 19 stage I NSCLC patients were enrolled in Nanjing, China, between early 2018 and 2019. The study included roughly 14 patients with newly diagnosed primary stage I lung tumors and 4 to 6 with oligometastatic NSCLC after surgical resection of the primary tumor. Every patient was regarded as medically inoperable, because of comorbidities in around eleven cases and refusal of surgery in roughly seven cases. The cohort was made up of 10 to 15 men and more than five women, with a median age of nearly 75 years and an age range of 53 to 84 years. On tumor histology, roughly 12 patients had adenocarcinoma and several had squamous cell carcinoma. SBRT was delivered in 3 to 5 fractions with a biologically effective dose of at least 100 Gy, and image-guided IMRT or VMAT was used for delivery. In every patient, SBRT was given without any concurrent therapy. After SBRT, distant metastases developed in about 20% of the 19 patients at a median of around seven months, while the remaining 15 patients had no significant progression. Peripheral blood TCR beta repertoires were profiled in stage I NSCLC patients before and after stereotactic body radiotherapy, and the study then linked these repertoires to distant failure. The study sequenced approximately 40 blood samples from 19 patients, one before and one after SBRT per patient.

No patient had a history of other malignancies or prior chemotherapy or radiotherapy, and all had node-negative disease on CT and PET/CT. At each of two time points, 6 to 7.5 milliliters of peripheral venous blood were collected in EDTA tubes. Ficoll-Paque Plus density-gradient centrifugation was used to isolate PBMCs. Right after collection, samples were placed at -80 degrees C and kept there until analysis. The CDR3 sequence holds 15 residues, the cysteine and phenylalanine included. The read is trimmed to its CDR3 DNA, 45 bases read in frame from base 1. V ends up 3 bases short and J 1 base short, with an unmatched junction base count of 4. CDR1 and CDR2 are drawn from the germline V gene: SGHTA, FQGTGA. The study at large found these results: All reported P values were unadjusted for multiple comparisons. Post-SBRT Shannon entropy and its change from baseline were lower in patients who developed distant metastases; baseline Shannon entropy was not associated with metastases. The study was limited by the small cohort and short follow-up, and independent validation of the study findings is required. TRBV and TRBJ usage frequencies reportedly varied with metastasis status, involving two V genes at baseline and about 10 V and two J genes after SBRT. After SBRT, the count of unique TCR clones dropped from a median of approximately 10,000 beforehand to nearly 7,000 afterward (Wilcoxon paired P=0.011). No determination of tumor specificity was made for expanded TCR clones.

Two rounds of multiplex PCR were performed to amplify the TCR beta CDR3 region from genomic DNA. The first PCR round used primers specific to each TRBV and TRBJ gene, with sequences filed in Chinese patent CN105087789A. The second PCR round used universal primers. The Roche High Pure PCR Template Preparation Kit was used to extract genomic DNA from frozen PBMCs. Paired-end sequencing with 151 bp reads was performed on the libraries using an Illumina HiSeq 3000. Regarding the original processing steps: CutAdapt was used to remove raw reads lacking the multiplex PCR primer sequences. High-quality paired reads were merged into contigs with PEAR. By alignment to reference sequences, MiXCR assigned TRB V, D and J gene segments to each contig. CDR3 sequences were clustered by base quality and sequence similarity to remove sequencing errors. Shannon entropy normalized by the natural log of productive TCR sequence number was used as the measure of diversity. To get clonality, Shannon entropy was divided by the natural log of the number of unique clonotypes, and that result was subtracted from one. Progression-free survival cut-offs for repertoire metrics were chosen using the Youden index of ROC curves, with analyses run in R 3.5.3. TCRdb redid the processing of the public reads, applying fastp at Q25 and MiXCR, and retained in-frame beta chains. Here each entry gathers all rows of one CDR3 protein and keeps the most common genes and DNA. It is TCRdb's table, rather than the study itself, that gives the V and J calls and clone size. The sample table lists fewer than 40,000 distinct CDR3 sequences, roughly a third of them with a count of one. Around 16% of the sample belongs to the ten largest clones.

The sample was PBMCs, taken before or after stereotactic body radiation therapy (not recorded which). The clonotype originates from a donor over 45 with non-small cell lung cancer. The V gene is TRBV7-3 and the J gene is TRBJ2-5; 8 middle bases align to TRBD2. The DNA reads as follows: TGTGCCAGCAGCTTGGGACTAGGTCCCCAAGAGACCCAGTACTTC. It codes for CASSLGLGPQETQYF. Outside the CDR3, residues come from the reference TRBV7-3 and TRBJ2-5 proteins, so the full variable domain is: GAGVSQTPSNKVTEKGKYVELRCDPISGHTALYWYRQSLGQGPEFLIYFQGTGAADDSGLPNDRFFAVRPEGSVSTLKIQRTERGDSAVYLCASSLGLGPQETQYFGPGTRLLVL.